This TCR beta chain stems from a study of T cells in Graves' hyperthyroidism and ophthalmopathy. Template material for amplifying TCR beta CDR3 regions consisted of RNA transcripts. A first-round RT-PCR of the TCR CDR3 used the HTBI primer set. TCRdb passed the multiplex PCR reads through MiXCR, listing each CDR3 protein once. The table records hundreds of thousands of distinct CDR3 sequences, around 15% of them present only once. This clonotype has ten or more counts. The specimen was blood. The clonotype was recovered from a woman aged 18-29 years with Graves' hyperthyroidism.

CDR3 nucleotide sequence: TGTGCCAGCAGTGAGGACTTCACAGATACGCAGTATTTT. Its protein product is CASSEDFTDTQYF. The V gene is TRBV2, the J gene TRBJ2-3; tentative D call: TRBD2 (5 bases). The V end lost 3 bases, the J end lost 2 bases, and 6 bases lay between the germline ends. CDR1 is SNHLY and CDR2 is FYNNEI in the germline V gene. There are 13 residues in the CDR3.